These T cell receptor beta chains were read from a single sample in a study of blood T cells in healthy people across ages. MiXCR, applied by TCRdb to the 5' RACE reads, yields one record per CDR3 protein. The top ten clones hold about an eighth of a sample with about 900,000 distinct CDR3 sequences, 40% to 60% of them seen once. The sample was blood. Every receptor here comes from a man aged 30 to 45 in good health. CDR3s include the opening cysteine and the closing phenylalanine or tryptophan. The D gene is left open where the match is weak.

V gene,D gene,J gene,CDR3 protein
TRBV2,TRBD1,TRBJ1-2,CASRPRQGEGYGYTF
TRBV4-1,NA,TRBJ1-5,CASSQEYRQPQHF
TRBV7-6,NA,TRBJ1-2,CANSWDRDQNPLKYGYTF
TRBV7-9,NA,TRBJ2-3,CASSLGSGQKITTDTQYF
TRBV18,TRBD2,TRBJ2-3,CASSPPGGGPDTQYF
TRBV6-2/TRBV6-3,NA,TRBJ2-5,CASSYSRTQETQYF
TRBV20-1,NA,TRBJ1-1,CSAPLQGVNTEAFF
TRBV12-3/TRBV12-4,NA,TRBJ2-3,CASSWGMEYLTDTQYF
TRBV5-1,TRBD2,TRBJ2-1,CASSKSGLAGSYNEQFF
TRBV25-1,TRBD1,TRBJ1-3,CASSDRDSGNTIYF
TRBV7-2,NA,TRBJ2-3,CASSPMTYLLESDTQYF
TRBV6-6,TRBD1,TRBJ1-5,CASSRTGESQPQHF
TRBV28,TRBD2,TRBJ2-5,CANNPLAGEETQYF
TRBV9,NA,TRBJ2-1,CASSATEGAYNEQFF
TRBV15,TRBD2,TRBJ2-3,CATSRDISGGFDTQYF
TRBV12-3/TRBV12-4,NA,TRBJ1-5,CASSVSQGQPQHF
TRBV5-1,NA,TRBJ1-5,CTSSLGGANQPQHF
TRBV10-3,NA,TRBJ2-3,CAISDVTTSTDTQYF
TRBV11-1,TRBD1,TRBJ2-5,CASSPTRTGEETQYF
TRBV20-1,NA,TRBJ1-2,CSASFREDGYTF
TRBV7-2,TRBD1,TRBJ1-2,CASSSQGAANYGYTF
TRBV10-3,NA,TRBJ2-1,CAIVRGARVNEQFF
TRBV7-6,TRBD2,TRBJ2-3,CASTNSAGGPTDTQYF
TRBV15,NA,TRBJ2-5,CATSRRREQETQYF
TRBV7-2,NA,TRBJ1-5,CASSLTGTKGNQPQHF
TRBV27,NA,TRBJ2-1,CASSFTVRETQFF
TRBV7-2,NA,TRBJ1-6,CASSSLGGPGSPLHF
TRBV5-5,TRBD1,TRBJ1-2,CASSDYRDRTNYGYTF
TRBV3-1,NA,TRBJ1-1,CASSQPGREDLNTEAFF
TRBV6-2/TRBV6-3,TRBD2,TRBJ2-3,CASSRPGLEGDTQYF
TRBV4-3,NA,TRBJ2-3,CASSQDRTGRDAQYF
TRBV7-2,NA,TRBJ2-5,CASSSDRAQYF
TRBV6-5,TRBD1,TRBJ2-1,CASSYSQGMYNEQFF
TRBV7-9,NA,TRBJ2-5,CASNQQVQETQYF
TRBV12-3/TRBV12-4,TRBD1,TRBJ1-5,CASSGPGQVTQPQHF
TRBV2,NA,TRBJ2-3,CASTLFTDTQYF
TRBV10-3,TRBD1,TRBJ1-2,CAIVWDREDPDGYTF
TRBV6-5,NA,TRBJ2-5,CASSSPGDSQETQYF
TRBV6-2/TRBV6-3,TRBD2,TRBJ2-1,CASSNPRGGDEQFF
TRBV9,NA,TRBJ2-1,CASSATTRLNGEQFF
TRBV3-1,NA,TRBJ2-7,CASSLVCRVGPDEQYF
TRBV20-1,TRBD1,TRBJ2-7,CSARCEGQLSYEQYF
TRBV5-1,NA,NA,CASSREDSEQYF
TRBV4-1,NA,TRBJ2-7,CASSQGTVIYEQYF
TRBV28,NA,NA,CASSLSARGQGTQYF
TRBV5-5,TRBD1,TRBJ1-6,CASSSGQGTGSPLHF
TRBV3-1,NA,TRBJ2-1,CASSQELLEQFF
TRBV12-3/TRBV12-4,NA,TRBJ1-1,CASSPTLTEAFF
TRBV27,TRBD2,TRBJ2-1,CASSFVRLAGASSYNEQFF